This TCR beta chain was identified during a study of blood T cell repertoires in COVID-19. Study at large: Acute and convalescent COVID-19 specimens originated in the United States, Italy and Spain. PBMCs, B-cell-depleted T cells, or T cells were the source of the cDNA or gDNA that made up the material.

The germline V gene encodes CDR1 GTSNPN and CDR2 SVGIG (reference sequence). The V and J ends lost 4 bases and 4 bases, in that order; junction bases with no gene match: 6. This CDR3 has 13 residues. How the authors handled the data: Cell counts per sample came from amplifying reference gene primers. TCRdb's copy holds only in-frame clones and misses some; the assay was immunoSEQ multiplex PCR. V and J calls and clone size come straight from that table; D and trimming were deduced from the DNA. Here the sample spans about 150,000 clones, approximately 82% being singletons. This receptor was taken from a woman aged 45-65 years with acute or convalescent COVID-19. The sequenced material came from peripheral blood. The J gene is TRBJ2-7, the V gene TRBV30, with 8 bases aligning to TRBD1. CDR3 in DNA: TGTGCCTGGAAAGGACAGGGTTGGTACGAGCAGTACTTC. Translating gives CAWKGQGWYEQYF.